The present TCR beta chain was sequenced within a study of CD8+ T cells in alopecia areata. On the study more broadly: Twice a day, 5 to 10 mg of oral tofacitinib was administered to treated patients. General study results and limits: It was less clear whether patients shared TCRs than it was in mice, possibly because of HLA.

A single count supports this clone. What it binds is not known. Germline CDR1 reads SGHAT; CDR2 reads FQNNGV. Trimming pared 5 bases from V and 6 bases from J, leaving 13 bases between. This CDR3 comprises 14 residues. It was from PBMCs that CD4+ and CD8+ T cells were sorted. Once RNA had been extracted, it was reverse transcribed into cDNA to act as the sequencing template. The protocol was immunoSEQ multiplex PCR, while the TCRdb copy is restricted to in-frame clones and leaves out a portion. The table records 45,000 to 70,000 clones, 96% of them present only once. This sample comprised CD8+ T cells sorted from blood, obtained at week 0. The chain uses TRBV11-2 and TRBJ2-2; D may be TRBD1 (6 bases). This TCR was sampled from a human donor with alopecia areata. The CDR3 reads CASSPRAGAGELFF. The CDR3, as DNA: TGTGCCAGCAGCCCCCGGGCAGGGGCCGGGGAGCTGTTTTTT.